The T cell receptor (beta chain) described here comes from a study of lymphopenia after photon versus proton radiotherapy. CDR1 SGHRS and CDR2 YFSETQ come from the germline V gene. CDR3 length: 14 residues. J lost 5 bases, V lost 4 bases, and 7 bases had no gene match. The repertoire was sequenced with immunoSEQ multiplex PCR; TCRdb's copy has only in-frame clones and lacks some. The sample includes roughly 65,000 clones, roughly 93% of them seen just once. This clone has a handful of counts. The sequence derives from a woman between 65 and 79 years old with pancreatic cancer. The sample was peripheral blood, taken from a patient treated with photon-based radiotherapy. The chain has TRBV5-1 and TRBJ2-5; 8 positions match TRBD2. CDR3 sequence reads: CASSGGTRAETQYF. Written as DNA, the CDR3 is TGCGCCAGCAGCGGAGGGACTAGAGCCGAGACCCAGTACTTC. Filled out from reference TRBV5-1 and TRBJ2-5, the complete variable domain reads KAGVTQTPRYLIKTRGQQVTLSCSPISGHRSVSWYQQTPGQGLQFLFEYFSETQRNKGNFPGRFSGRQFSNSRSEMNVSTLELGDSALYLCASSGGTRAETQYFGPGTRLLVL.